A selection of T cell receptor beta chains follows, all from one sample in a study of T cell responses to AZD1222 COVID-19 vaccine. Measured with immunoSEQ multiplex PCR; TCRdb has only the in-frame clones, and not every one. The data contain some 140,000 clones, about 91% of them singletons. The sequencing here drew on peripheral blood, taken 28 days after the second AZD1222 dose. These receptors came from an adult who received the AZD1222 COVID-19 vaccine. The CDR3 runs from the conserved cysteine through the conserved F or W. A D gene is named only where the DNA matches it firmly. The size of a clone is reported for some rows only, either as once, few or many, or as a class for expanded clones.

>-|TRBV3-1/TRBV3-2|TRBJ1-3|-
TGTGCCAGCAGCCAACTTACCAGTGTATACTCTGGAAACACCATATATTTT
CASSQLTSVYSGNTIYF
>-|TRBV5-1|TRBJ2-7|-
TGCGCCAGCAGCTTGGCCTCAGGCGGGGGCCCTACCGAGCAGTACTTC
CASSLASGGGPTEQYF
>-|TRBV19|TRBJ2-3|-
TGTGCCAGTAGTATGGGTCAGGGCCCCACAGATACGCAGTATTTT
CASSMGQGPTDTQYF
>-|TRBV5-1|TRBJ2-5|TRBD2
TGCGCCAGCAGCGGGGGACTAGAAGAGCCCCAAGTGACCCAGTACTTC
CASSGGLEEPQVTQYF
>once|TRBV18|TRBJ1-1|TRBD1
TGTGCCAGCTCACCCAAGGGGACAGGGTTCGAGAACACTGAAGCTTTCTTT
CASSPKGTGFENTEAFF
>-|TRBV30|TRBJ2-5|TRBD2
TGTGCCTCCACGACTAGCGGGGGGCCGCAAGAGACCCAGTACTTC
CASTTSGGPQETQYF
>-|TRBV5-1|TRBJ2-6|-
TGCGCCAGCAGCTCGGGGAGTGGGGCCAACGTCCTGACTTTC
CASSSGSGANVLTF
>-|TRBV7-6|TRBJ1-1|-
TGTGCCAGCAGCTTAGGGCGATCGAACGGGCCACGGACCCTATACTTT
CASSLGRSNGPRTLYF
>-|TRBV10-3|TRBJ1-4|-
TGTGCCATCAAAGGGACGGCGAAAAGTGAAAAACTGTTTTTT
CAIKGTAKSEKLFF
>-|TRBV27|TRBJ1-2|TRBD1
TGTGCCAGCAGTTTAGCCTACAGGGGGCGGTATGGCTACACCTTC
CASSLAYRGRYGYTF
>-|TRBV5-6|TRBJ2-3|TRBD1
TGTGCCAGCAGCTTGGGGGACAGAAACCAAGGGTATTTT
CASSLGDRNQGYF
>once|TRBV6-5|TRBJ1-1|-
TGTGCCAGCAGAATAGGGGGTTTGGAGGCTTTCTTT
CASRIGGLEAFF
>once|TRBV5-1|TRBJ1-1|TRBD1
TGCGCCAGCAGCTTGGCTCCAGGGGGCAACACTGAAGCTTTCTTT
CASSLAPGGNTEAFF
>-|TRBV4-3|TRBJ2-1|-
TGCGCCAGCAGCCAAGATTTACCATTCGCTGGCCCCTACAATGAGCAGTTCTTC
CASSQDLPFAGPYNEQFF
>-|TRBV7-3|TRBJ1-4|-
TGTGCCAGCAGCTTAACGGGGGGCGAAAAACTGTTTTTT
CASSLTGGEKLFF